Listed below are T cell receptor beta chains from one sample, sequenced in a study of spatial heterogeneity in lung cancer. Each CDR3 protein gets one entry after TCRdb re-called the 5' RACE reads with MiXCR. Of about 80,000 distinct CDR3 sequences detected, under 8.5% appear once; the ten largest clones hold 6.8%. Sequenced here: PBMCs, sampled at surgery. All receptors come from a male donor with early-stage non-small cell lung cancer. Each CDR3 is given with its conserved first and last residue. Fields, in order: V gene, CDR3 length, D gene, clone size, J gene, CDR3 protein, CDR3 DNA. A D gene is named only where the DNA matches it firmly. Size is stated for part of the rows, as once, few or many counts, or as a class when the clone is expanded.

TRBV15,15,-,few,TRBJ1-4,CATSRDGSRDEKLFF,TGTGCCACCAGCAGAGATGGATCGCGGGATGAAAAACTGTTTTTT
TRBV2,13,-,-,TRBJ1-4,CASSLERDEKLFF,TGTGCCAGTTCCTTAGAGAGGGATGAAAAACTGTTTTTT
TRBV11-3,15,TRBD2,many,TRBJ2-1,CASSKRAGAGDEQFF,TGTGCCAGCAGCAAGAGAGCGGGAGCGGGGGATGAGCAGTTCTTC
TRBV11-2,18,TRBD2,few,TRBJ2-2,CASSLGGLAGRWTGELFF,TGTGCCAGCAGCTTAGGCGGGCTAGCGGGAAGATGGACCGGGGAGCTGTTTTTT
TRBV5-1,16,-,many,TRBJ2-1,CASSLAGGGYGNEQFF,TGCGCCAGCAGCTTGGCCGGGGGAGGATATGGCAATGAGCAGTTCTTC
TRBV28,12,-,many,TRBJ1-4,CASSPLVGKLFF,TGTGCCAGCAGTCCTCTCGTGGGAAAACTGTTTTTT
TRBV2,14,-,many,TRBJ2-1,CASRETGTLDEQFF,TGTGCCAGCAGAGAAACCGGGACGTTGGATGAGCAGTTCTTC
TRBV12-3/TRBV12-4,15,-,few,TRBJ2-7,CASSFGTGSGIEQYF,TGTGCCAGCAGTTTTGGAACGGGATCTGGGATCGAGCAGTACTTC
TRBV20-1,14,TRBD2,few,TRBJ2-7,CSAIRLAGDLEQYF,TGCAGTGCGATCCGACTAGCGGGAGATCTCGAGCAGTACTTC
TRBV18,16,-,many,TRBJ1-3,CASSPARDVSGNTIYF,TGTGCCAGCTCACCGGCGAGGGACGTCTCTGGAAACACCATATATTTT
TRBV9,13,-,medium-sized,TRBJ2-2,CASSVGSPGELFF,TGTGCCAGCAGCGTAGGGTCTCCCGGGGAGCTGTTTTTT
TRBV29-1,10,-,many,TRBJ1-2,CSVRGEGYTF,TGCAGCGTTCGAGGGGAAGGCTACACCTTC
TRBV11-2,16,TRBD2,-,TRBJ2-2,CASSLLIGLATGELFF,TGTGCCAGCAGCTTGCTAATCGGACTAGCGACCGGGGAGCTGTTTTTT
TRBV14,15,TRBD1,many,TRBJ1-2,CASSPRDRQNYGYTF,TGTGCCAGCAGCCCCCGGGACAGGCAGAACTATGGCTACACCTTC
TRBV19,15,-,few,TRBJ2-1,CASSIGTGPYNEQFF,TGTGCCAGTAGTATAGGTACGGGACCCTACAATGAGCAGTTCTTC
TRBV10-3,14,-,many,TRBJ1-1,CALKRTAMNTEAFF,TGTGCGCTCAAACGGACTGCCATGAACACTGAAGCTTTCTTT
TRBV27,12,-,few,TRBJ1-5,CASSFTGKPQHF,TGTGCCAGCAGTTTCACAGGGAAACCCCAGCATTTT
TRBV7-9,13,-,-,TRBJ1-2,CASSDTGRRGYTF,TGTGCCAGCAGCGATACAGGGCGGCGTGGCTACACCTTC
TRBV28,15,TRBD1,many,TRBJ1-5,CASSHGTGDDQPQHF,TGTGCCAGCAGCCACGGGACAGGGGACGATCAGCCCCAGCATTTT
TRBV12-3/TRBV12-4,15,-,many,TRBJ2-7,CASRQAEAVSYEQYF,TGTGCCAGCAGACAGGCAGAGGCAGTATCCTACGAGCAGTACTTC
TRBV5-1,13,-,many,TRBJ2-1,CASSRLIGNEQFF,TGCGCCAGCAGCCGGCTGATCGGGAATGAGCAGTTCTTC
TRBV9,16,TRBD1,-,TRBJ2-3,CASSARQGSSTDTQYF,TGTGCCAGCAGCGCCAGACAGGGGTCTAGCACAGATACGCAGTATTTT
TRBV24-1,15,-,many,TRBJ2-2,CATSDGAWNTGELFF,TGTGCCACCAGTGATGGGGCGTGGAACACCGGGGAGCTGTTTTTT
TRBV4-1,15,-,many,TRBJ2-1,CASSQSPASEAEQFF,TGCGCCAGCAGCCAATCCCCAGCAAGCGAGGCTGAGCAGTTCTTC
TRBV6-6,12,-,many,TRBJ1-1,CASSFRDTEAFF,TGTGCCAGCAGCTTCAGGGACACTGAAGCTTTCTTT
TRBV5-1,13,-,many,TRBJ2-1,CASSAPPSREQFF,TGCGCCAGCAGCGCCCCCCCTAGCCGTGAGCAGTTCTTC
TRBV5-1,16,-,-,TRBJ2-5,CASSLRSTGTLETQYF,TGCGCCAGCAGCTTGCGGAGCACCGGGACATTAGAGACCCAGTACTTC
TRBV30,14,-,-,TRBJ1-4,CAWTGDSTNEKLFF,TGTGCCTGGACAGGGGACTCAACTAATGAAAAACTGTTTTTT
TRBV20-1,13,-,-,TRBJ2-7,CSASVTFQSEQYF,TGCAGTGCCTCCGTAACGTTCCAGTCCGAGCAGTACTTC
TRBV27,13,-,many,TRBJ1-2,CASSFSVSDGYTF,TGTGCCAGCAGTTTTTCGGTCTCTGATGGCTACACCTTC
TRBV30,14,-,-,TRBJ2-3,CAWSLGTRVYTQYF,TGTGCCTGGAGCCTCGGGACCCGCGTCTATACGCAGTATTTT
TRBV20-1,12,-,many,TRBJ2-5,CSARAPQETQYF,TGCAGTGCTAGAGCCCCACAAGAGACCCAGTACTTC
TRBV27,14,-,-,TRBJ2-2,CASSLLQGTGELFF,TGTGCCAGCAGTTTACTTCAGGGGACCGGGGAGCTGTTTTTT
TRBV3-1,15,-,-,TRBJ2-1,CASSQAAGSYNEQFF,TGTGCCAGCAGCCAGGCGGCCGGCTCCTACAATGAGCAGTTCTTC
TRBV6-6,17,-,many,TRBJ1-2,CASNRGTGTPINYGYTF,TGTGCCAGCAACCGGGGAACAGGGACGCCCATTAACTATGGCTACACCTTC
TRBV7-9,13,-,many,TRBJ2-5,CASSPKVVETQYF,TGTGCCAGCAGCCCCAAGGTTGTAGAGACCCAGTACTTC
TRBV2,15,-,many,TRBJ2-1,CASSGAEGYGNEQFF,TGTGCCAGCAGTGGGGCGGAGGGGTATGGGAATGAGCAGTTCTTC
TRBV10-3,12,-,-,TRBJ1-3,CATESSGNTIYF,TGTGCCACGGAGAGCTCTGGAAACACCATATATTTT
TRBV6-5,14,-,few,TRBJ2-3,CASNSGPYTDTQYF,TGTGCCAGCAACAGCGGACCTTACACAGATACGCAGTATTTT
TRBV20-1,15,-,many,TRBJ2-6,CSARDPWAGANVLTF,TGCAGTGCTAGAGATCCGTGGGCTGGGGCCAACGTCCTGACTTTC
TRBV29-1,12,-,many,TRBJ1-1,CSVVFLAQEAFF,TGCAGCGTTGTTTTCTTAGCCCAAGAAGCTTTCTTT
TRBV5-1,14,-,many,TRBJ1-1,CASSFTGEETEAFF,TGCGCCAGCAGCTTCACGGGTGAAGAAACTGAAGCTTTCTTT
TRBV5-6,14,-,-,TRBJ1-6,CASSPGPDNSPLHF,TGTGCCAGCAGCCCGGGGCCAGATAATTCACCCCTCCACTTT
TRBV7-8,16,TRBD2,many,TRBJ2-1,CASSSRLAGGSHEQFF,TGTGCCAGCAGCTCCCGACTAGCGGGAGGAAGCCATGAGCAGTTCTTC
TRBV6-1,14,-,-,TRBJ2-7,CASSAQDRPYEQYF,TGTGCCAGCAGTGCACAGGACAGACCCTACGAGCAGTACTTC
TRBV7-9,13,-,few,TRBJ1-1,CASSLEGIQSAFF,TGTGCCAGCAGCTTAGAGGGGATACAGTCCGCTTTCTTT
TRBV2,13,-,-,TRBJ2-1,CSSKTVLYNEQFF,TGTTCCAGCAAAACAGTACTTTACAATGAGCAGTTCTTC
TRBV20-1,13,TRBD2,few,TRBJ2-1,CSVIGLAGGEQFF,TGCAGTGTTATCGGACTAGCCGGAGGGGAGCAGTTCTTC
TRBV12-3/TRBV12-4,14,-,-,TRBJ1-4,CASSLTGSTEKLFF,TGTGCCAGCAGTTTAACAGGCTCTACCGAAAAACTGTTTTTT
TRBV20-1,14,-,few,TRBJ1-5,CSAHPGGSGQPQHF,TGCAGTGCCCATCCGGGGGGCTCGGGTCAGCCCCAGCATTTT
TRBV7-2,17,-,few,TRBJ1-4,CASSLSSSSATNEKLFF,TGTGCCAGCAGCTTAAGTTCGAGTTCGGCAACTAATGAAAAACTGTTTTTT
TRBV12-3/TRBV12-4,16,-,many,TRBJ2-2,CASSSEPTAYTGELFF,TGTGCCAGCAGTTCCGAACCAACAGCGTACACCGGGGAGCTGTTTTTT
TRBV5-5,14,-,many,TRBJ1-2,CASSYLGQSEGYTF,TGTGCCAGCAGCTACCTAGGACAGTCGGAAGGCTACACCTTC
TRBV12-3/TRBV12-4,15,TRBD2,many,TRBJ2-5,CASSLGGTSSETQYF,TGTGCCAGCAGTTTAGGGGGGACTAGCAGTGAGACCCAGTACTTC
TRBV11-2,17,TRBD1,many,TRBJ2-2,CASSFARGQGNTGELFF,TGTGCCAGCAGCTTCGCCCGGGGACAGGGGAACACCGGGGAGCTGTTTTTT